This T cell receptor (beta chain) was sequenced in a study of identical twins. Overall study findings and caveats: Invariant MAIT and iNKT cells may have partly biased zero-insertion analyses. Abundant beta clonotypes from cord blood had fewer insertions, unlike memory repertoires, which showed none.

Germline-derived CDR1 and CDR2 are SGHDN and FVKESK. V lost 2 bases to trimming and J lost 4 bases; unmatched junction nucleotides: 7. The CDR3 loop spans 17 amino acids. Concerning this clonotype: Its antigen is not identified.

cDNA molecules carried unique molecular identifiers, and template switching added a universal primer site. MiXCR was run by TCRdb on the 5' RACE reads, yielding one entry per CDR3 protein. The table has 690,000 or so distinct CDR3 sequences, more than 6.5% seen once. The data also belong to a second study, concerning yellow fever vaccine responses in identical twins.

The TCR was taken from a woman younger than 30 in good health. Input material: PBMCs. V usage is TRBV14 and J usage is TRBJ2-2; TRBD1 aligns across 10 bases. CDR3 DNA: TGTGCCAGCAGCCAACTTCCAGGGACAGGGGCCACCGGGGAGCTGTTTTTT. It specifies CASSQLPGTGATGELFF. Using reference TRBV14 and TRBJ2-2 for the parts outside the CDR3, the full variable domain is EAGVTQFPSHSVIEKGQTVTLRCDPISGHDNLYWYRRVMGKEIKFLLHFVKESKQDESGMPNNRFLAERTGGTYSTLKVQPAELEDSGVYFCASSQLPGTGATGELFFGEGSRLTVL.